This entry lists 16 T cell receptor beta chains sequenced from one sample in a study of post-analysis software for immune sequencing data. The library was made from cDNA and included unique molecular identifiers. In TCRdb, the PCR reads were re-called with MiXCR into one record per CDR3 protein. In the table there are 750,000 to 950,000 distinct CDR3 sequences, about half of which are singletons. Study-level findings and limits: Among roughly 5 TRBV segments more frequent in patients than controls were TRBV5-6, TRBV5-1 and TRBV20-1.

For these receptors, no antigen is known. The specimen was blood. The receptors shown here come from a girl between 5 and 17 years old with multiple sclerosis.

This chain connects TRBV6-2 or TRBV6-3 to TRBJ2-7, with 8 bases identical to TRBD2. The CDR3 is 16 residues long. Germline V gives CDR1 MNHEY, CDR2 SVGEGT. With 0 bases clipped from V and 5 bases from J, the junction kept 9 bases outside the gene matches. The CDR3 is CASSYSVLADRHEQYF. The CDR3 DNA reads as TGTGCCAGCAGTTACTCAGTACTAGCGGACCGCCACGAGCAGTACTTC.

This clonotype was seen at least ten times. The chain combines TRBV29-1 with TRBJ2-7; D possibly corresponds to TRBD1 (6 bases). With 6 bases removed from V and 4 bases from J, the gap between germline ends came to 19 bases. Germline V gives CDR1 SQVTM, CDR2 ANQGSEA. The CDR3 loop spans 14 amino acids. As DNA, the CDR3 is TGCAGCGTGTGGGACAAGTCTGCATCTTACGAGCAGTACTTC. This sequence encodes CSVWDKSASYEQYF.

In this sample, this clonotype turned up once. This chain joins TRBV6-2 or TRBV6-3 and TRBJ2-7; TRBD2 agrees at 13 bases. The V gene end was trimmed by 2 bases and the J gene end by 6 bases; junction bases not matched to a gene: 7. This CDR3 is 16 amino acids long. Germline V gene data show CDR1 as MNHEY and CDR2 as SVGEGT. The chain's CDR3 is CASSYVGLAGVGEQYF. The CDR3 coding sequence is TGTGCCAGCAGTTACGTCGGACTAGCGGGAGTAGGCGAGCAGTACTTC.

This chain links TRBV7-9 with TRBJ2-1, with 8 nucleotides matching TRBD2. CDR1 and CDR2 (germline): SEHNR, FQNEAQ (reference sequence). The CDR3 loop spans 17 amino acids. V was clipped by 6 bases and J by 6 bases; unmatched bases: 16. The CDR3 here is CASSWGSRAGDTNEQFF. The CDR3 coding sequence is TGTGCCAGCAGTTGGGGCTCCCGAGCGGGGGACACCAATGAGCAGTTCTTC.

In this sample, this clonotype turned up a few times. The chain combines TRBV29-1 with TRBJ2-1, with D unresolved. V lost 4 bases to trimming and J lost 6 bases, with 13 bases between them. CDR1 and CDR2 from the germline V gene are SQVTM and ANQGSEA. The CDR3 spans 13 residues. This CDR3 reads CSVVLRPINEQFF. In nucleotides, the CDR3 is TGCAGCGTTGTGCTAAGACCGATCAATGAGCAGTTCTTC.

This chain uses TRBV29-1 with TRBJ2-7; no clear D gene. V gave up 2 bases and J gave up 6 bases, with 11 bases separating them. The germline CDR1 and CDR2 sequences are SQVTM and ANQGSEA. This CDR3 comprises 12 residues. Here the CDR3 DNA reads TGCAGCGTTGAAATTCCCCCGGGCGAGCAGTACTTC. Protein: CSVEIPPGEQYF.

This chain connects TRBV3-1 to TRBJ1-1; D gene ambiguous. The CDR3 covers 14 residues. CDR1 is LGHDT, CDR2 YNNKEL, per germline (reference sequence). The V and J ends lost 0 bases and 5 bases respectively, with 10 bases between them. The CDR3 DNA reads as TGTGCCAGCAGCCAAGACTACCGCGGGACTGAAGCTTTCTTT. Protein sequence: CASSQDYRGTEAFF. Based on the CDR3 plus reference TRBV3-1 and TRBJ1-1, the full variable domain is DTAVSQTPKYLVTQMGNDKSIKCEQNLGHDTMYWYKQDSKKFLKIMFSYNNKELIINETVPNRFSPKSPDKAHLNLHINSLELGDSAVYFCASSQDYRGTEAFFGQGTRLTVV.

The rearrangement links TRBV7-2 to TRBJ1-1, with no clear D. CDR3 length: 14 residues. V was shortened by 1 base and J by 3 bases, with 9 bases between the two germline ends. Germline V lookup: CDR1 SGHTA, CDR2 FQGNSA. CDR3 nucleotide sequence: TGTGCCAGCAGCTTAGAAGTGGTGCACACTGAAGCTTTCTTT. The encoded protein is CASSLEVVHTEAFF. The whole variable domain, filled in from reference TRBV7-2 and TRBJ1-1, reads GAGVSQSPSNKVTEKGKDVELRCDPISGHTALYWYRQSLGQGLEFLIYFQGNSAPDKSGLPSDRFSAERTGGSVSTLTIQRTQQEDSAVYLCASSLEVVHTEAFFGQGTRLTVV.

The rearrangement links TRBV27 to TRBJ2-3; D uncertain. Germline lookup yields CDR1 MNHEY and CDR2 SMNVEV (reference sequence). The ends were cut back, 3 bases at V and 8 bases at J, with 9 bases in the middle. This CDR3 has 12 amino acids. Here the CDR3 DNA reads TGTGCCAGCAGTTTCGGCGGCAGTACGCAGTATTTT. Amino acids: CASSFGGSTQYF.

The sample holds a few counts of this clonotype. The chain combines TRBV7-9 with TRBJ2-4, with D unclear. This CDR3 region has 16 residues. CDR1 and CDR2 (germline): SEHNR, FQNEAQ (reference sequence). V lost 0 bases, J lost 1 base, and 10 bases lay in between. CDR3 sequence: CASSLATLGAKNIQYF. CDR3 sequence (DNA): TGTGCCAGCAGCTTAGCAACCCTGGGGGCCAAAAACATTCAGTACTTC.

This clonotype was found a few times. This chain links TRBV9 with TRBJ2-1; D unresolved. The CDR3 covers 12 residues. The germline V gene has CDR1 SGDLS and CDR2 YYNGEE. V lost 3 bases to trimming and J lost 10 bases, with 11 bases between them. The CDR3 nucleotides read TGTGCCAGCAGCGGGAGCAAAGGGGAGCAGTTCTTC. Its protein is CASSGSKGEQFF.

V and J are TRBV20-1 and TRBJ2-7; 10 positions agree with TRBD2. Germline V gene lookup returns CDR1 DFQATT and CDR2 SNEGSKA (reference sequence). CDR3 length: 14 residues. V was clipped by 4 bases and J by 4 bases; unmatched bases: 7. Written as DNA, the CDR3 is TGCAGTGCTAACCCAATAGCGGGAGGTTACGAGCAGTACTTC. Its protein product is CSANPIAGGYEQYF.

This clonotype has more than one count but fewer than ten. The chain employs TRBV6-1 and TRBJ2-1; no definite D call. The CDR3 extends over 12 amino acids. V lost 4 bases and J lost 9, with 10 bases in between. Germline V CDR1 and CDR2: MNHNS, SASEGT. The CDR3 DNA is TGTGCCAGCAGTGGGACGTCGGCTGAGCAGTTCTTC. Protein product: CASSGTSAEQFF.

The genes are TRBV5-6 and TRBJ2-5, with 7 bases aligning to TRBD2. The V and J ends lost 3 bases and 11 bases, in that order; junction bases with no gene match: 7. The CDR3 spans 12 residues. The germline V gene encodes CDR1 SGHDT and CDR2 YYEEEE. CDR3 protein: CASSSNARGQYF. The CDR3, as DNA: TGTGCCAGCAGCTCAAATGCGCGGGGGCAGTACTTC.

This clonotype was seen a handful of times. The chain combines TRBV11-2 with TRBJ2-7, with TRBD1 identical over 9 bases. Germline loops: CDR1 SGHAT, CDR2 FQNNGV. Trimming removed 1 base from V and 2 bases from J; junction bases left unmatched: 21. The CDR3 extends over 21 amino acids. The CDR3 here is CASSLVGSGTGWISGPYEQYF. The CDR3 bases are TGTGCCAGCAGCTTAGTAGGGTCTGGGACAGGGTGGATTAGCGGACCCTACGAGCAGTACTTC.

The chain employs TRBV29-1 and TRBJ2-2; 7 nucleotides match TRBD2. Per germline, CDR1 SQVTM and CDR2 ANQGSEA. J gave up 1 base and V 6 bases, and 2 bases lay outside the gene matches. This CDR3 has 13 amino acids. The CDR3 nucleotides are TGCAGCGTGGGGGGGGTGAACACCGGGGAGCTGTTTTTT. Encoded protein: CSVGGVNTGELFF.